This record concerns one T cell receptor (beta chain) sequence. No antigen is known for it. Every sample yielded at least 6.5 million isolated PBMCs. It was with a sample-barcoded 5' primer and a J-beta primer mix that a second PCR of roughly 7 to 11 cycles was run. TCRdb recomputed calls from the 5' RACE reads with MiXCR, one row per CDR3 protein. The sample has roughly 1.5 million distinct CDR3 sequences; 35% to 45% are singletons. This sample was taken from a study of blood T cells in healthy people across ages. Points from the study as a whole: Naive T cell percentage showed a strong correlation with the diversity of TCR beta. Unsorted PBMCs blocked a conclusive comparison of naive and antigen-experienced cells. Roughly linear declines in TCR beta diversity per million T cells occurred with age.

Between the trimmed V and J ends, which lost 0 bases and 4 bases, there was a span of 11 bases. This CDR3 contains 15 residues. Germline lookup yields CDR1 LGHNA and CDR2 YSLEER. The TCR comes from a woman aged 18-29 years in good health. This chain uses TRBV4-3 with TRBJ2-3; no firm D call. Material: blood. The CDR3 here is CASSQEPGVADTQYF. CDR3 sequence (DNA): TGCGCCAGCAGCCAAGAACCAGGTGTTGCAGATACGCAGTATTTT.